The T cell receptor (beta chain) under discussion was sequenced for a study of identical twins. Study-wide findings and caveats: Fewer insertions were carried by abundant cord blood beta clonotypes, but none was seen in memory repertoires. It was out-of-frame TCR alpha sharing in monozygotic twins that models underestimated.

A universal primer site came from template switching; cDNA carried unique molecular identifiers. TCRdb re-analysed the 5' RACE reads in MiXCR, keeping a single row per CDR3 protein. The sample gives 1.5 million to 2 million distinct CDR3 sequences, about 32% of which show up once; roughly 0.3% is in the top ten. The CDR3 has 16 residues. Germline CDR1 MNHEY, CDR2 SMNVEV (reference sequence). After removal of 1 base from V and 4 bases from J, the junction contained 8 bases not matched to a gene. Healthy Caucasians were all of the donors. Note on this clonotype: Its target is unknown.

The specimen sequenced was cord blood. The receptor was isolated from a newborn girl in good health. This chain connects TRBV27 to TRBJ2-3, with 7 bases that match TRBD2. The CDR3 region has the DNA TGTGCCAGCAGTTTATACAGTGGGACTAATCCAGATACGCAGTATTTT. As protein: CASSLYSGTNPDTQYF.